The clone carrying this T cell receptor beta chain was seen many times. This sample was included in a study of T cells in Graves' hyperthyroidism and ophthalmopathy. V shed 2 bases, J shed 3 bases, and the junction held 10 bases outside the gene matches. The germline CDR1 and CDR2 sequences are MGHRA and YSYEKL. This CDR3 region has 16 residues. RNA transcripts served as the template for amplifying TCR beta CDR3 regions. When the TCR CDR3 underwent first-round RT-PCR, the HTBI primer set was used. TCRdb fed the multiplex PCR reads into MiXCR, producing one record per CDR3 protein. The sample contains about 340,000 distinct CDR3 sequences, around 20% of which appear only once.

The source of this sequence is a woman between 45 and 60 years old with Graves' hyperthyroidism. Input material: blood. The genes are TRBV4-1 and TRBJ2-7; 7 bases align to TRBD2. The DNA of the CDR3 is TGCGCCAGCAGCCAACAGGCCGGGCGGGGGAACTACGAGCAGTACTTC. Its translation: CASSQQAGRGNYEQYF.